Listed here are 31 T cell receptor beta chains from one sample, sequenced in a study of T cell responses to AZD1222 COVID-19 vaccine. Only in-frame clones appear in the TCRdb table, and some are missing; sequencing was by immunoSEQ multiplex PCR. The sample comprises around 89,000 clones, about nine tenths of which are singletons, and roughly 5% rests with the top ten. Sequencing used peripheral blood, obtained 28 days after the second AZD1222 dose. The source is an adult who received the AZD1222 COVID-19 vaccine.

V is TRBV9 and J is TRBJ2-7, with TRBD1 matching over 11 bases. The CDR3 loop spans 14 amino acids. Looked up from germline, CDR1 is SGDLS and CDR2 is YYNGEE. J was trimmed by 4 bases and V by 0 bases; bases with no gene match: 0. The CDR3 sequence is CASSVGDRGYEQYF. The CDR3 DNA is TGTGCCAGCAGCGTAGGGGACAGGGGGTACGAGCAGTACTTC.

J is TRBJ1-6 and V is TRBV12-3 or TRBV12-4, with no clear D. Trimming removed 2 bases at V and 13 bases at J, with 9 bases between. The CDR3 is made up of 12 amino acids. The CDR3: CASSLSTSPLHF. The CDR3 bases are TGTGCCAGCAGTTTATCGACATCCCCCCTCCACTTT.

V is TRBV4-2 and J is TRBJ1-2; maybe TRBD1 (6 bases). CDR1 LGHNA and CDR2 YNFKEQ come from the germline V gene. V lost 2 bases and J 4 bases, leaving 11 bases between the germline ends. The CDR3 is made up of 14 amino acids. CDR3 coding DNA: TGTGCCAGCAGCCAAACGACAGGTACCTATGGCTACACCTTC. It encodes CASSQTTGTYGYTF.

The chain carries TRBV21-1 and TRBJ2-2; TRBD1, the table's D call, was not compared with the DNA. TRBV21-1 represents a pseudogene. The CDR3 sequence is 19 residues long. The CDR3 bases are TGTGCCAGCAGCAAAAGAGTCCCCCGGGACACCTCTAACACCGGGGAGCTGTTTTTT. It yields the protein CASSKRVPRDTSNTGELFF.

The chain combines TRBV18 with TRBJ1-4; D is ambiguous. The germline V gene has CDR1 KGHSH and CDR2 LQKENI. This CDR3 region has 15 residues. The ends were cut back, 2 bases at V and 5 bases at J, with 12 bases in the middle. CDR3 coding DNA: TGTGCCAGCTCACCATGGGCAGCCACCAATGAAAAACTGTTTTTT. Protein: CASSPWAATNEKLFF.

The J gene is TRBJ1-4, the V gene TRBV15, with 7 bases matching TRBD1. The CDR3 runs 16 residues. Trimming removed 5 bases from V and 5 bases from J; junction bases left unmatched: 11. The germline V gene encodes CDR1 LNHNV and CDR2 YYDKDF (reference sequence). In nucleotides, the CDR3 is TGTGCCACCAGCGGTAGAAAGACAGGGAGCAATGAAAAACTGTTTTTT. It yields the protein CATSGRKTGSNEKLFF.

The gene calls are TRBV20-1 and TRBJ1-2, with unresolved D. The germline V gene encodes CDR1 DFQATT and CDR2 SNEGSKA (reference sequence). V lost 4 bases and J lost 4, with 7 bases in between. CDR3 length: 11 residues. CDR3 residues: CSAKVPYGYTF. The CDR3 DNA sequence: TGCAGTGCTAAGGTACCCTATGGCTACACCTTC.

The CDR3 spells CASSQGGVGNTIYF. The CDR3 region has the DNA TGTGCCAGCAGCCAAGGGGGAGTGGGAAACACCATATATTTT. V and J are TRBV3-1 (or the pseudogene TRBV3-2) and TRBJ1-3; D unclear. Germline loops: CDR1 LGHDT, CDR2 YNNKEL (reference sequence). The CDR3 has 14 amino acids. V was cut by 1 base and J by 4 bases, with 8 bases left in between.

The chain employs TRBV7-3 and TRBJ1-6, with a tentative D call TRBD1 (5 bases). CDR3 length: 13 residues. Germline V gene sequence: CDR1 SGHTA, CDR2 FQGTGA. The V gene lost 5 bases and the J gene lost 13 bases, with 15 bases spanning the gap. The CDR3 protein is CASSLGDVQPLHF. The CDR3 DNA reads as TGTGCCAGCAGCCTGGGGGACGTTCAGCCCCTCCACTTT.

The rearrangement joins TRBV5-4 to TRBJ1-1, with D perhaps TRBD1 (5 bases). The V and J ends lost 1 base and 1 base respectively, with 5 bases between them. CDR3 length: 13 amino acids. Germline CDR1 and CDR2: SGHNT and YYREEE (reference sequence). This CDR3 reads CASSLRGNTEAFF. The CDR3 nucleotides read TGTGCCAGCAGCTTGAGGGGGAACACTGAAGCTTTCTTT.

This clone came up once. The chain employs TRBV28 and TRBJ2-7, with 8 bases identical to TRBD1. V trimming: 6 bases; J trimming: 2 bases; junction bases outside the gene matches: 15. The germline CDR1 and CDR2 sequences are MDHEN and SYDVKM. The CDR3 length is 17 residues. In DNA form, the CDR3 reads TGTGCCAGCAGCGGAATACCCGGGACAGGTCAACCCTACGAGCAGTACTTC. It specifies CASSGIPGTGQPYEQYF. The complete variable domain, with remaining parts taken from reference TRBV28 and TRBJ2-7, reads DVKVTQSSRYLVKRTGEKVFLECVQDMDHENMFWYRQDPGLGLRLIYFSYDVKMKEKGDIPEGYSVSREKKERFSLILESASTNQTSMYLCASSGIPGTGQPYEQYFGPGTRLTVT.

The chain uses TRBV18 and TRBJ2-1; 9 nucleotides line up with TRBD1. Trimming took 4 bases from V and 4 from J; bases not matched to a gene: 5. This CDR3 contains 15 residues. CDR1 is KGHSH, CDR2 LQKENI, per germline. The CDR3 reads CASSLTGQGYNEQFF. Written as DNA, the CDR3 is TGTGCCAGCTCACTCACTGGACAGGGGTACAATGAGCAGTTCTTC.

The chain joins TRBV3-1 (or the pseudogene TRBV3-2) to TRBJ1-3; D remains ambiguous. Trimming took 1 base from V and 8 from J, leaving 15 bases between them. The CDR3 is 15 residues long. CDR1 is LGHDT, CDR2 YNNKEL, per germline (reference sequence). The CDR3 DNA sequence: TGTGCCAGCAGCCAAGGTGACCTTGTCTGGGACACCATATATTTT. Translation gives CASSQGDLVWDTIYF.

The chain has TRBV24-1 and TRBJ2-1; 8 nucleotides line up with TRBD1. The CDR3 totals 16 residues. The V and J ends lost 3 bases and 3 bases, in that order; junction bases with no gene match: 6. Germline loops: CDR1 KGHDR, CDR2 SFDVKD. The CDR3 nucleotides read TGTGCCACCAGTGATGCCTACAGGGGGAACTACAATGAGCAGTTCTTC. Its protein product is CATSDAYRGNYNEQFF.

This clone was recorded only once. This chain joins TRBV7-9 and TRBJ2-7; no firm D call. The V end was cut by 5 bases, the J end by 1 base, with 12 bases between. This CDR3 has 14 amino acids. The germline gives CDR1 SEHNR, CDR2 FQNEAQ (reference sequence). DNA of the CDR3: TGTGCCAGCAGCCCCTATGGAAGGTCCTACGAGCAGTACTTC. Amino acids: CASSPYGRSYEQYF.

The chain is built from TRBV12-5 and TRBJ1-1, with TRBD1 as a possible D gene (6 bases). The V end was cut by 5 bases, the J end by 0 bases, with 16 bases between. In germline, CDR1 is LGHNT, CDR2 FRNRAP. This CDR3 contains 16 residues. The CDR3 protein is CASGEPTGRVNTEAFF. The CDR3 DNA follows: TGTGCTAGTGGTGAACCTACAGGGAGGGTGAACACTGAAGCTTTCTTT.

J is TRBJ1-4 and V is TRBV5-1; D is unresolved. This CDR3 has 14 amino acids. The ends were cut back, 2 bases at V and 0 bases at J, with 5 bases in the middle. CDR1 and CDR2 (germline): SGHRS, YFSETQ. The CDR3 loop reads CASSFSATNEKLFF. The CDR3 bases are TGCGCCAGCAGCTTCTCCGCAACTAATGAAAAACTGTTTTTT.

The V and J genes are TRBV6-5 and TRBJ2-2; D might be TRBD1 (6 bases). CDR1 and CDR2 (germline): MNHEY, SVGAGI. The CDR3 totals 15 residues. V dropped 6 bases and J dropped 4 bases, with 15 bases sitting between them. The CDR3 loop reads CASRRQASFTGELFF. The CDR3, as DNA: TGTGCCAGCAGACGACAGGCCTCTTTCACCGGGGAGCTGTTTTTT.

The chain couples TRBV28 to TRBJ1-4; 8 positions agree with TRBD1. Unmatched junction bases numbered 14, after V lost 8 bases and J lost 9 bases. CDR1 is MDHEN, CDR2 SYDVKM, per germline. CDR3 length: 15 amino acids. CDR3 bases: TGTGCCAGCCACGACAAGGACAGGGTTACCCAAAAACTGTTTTTT. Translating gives CASHDKDRVTQKLFF.

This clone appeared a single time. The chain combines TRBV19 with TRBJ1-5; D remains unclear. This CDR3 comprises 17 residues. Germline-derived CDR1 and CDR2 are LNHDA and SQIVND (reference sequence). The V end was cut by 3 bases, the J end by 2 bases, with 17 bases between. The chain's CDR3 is CASSIWSGFEGNQPQHF. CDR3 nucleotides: TGTGCCAGTAGTATTTGGTCTGGGTTTGAGGGCAATCAGCCCCAGCATTTT.

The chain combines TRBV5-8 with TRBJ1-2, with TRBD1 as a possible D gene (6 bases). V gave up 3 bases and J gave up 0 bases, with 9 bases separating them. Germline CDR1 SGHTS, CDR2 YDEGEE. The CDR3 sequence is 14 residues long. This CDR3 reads CASSWGASNYGYTF. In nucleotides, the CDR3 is TGTGCCAGCAGCTGGGGGGCATCTAACTATGGCTACACCTTC. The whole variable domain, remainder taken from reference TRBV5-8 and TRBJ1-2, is EAGVTQSPTHLIKTRGQQATLRCSPISGHTSVYWYQQALGLGLQFLLWYDEGEERNRGNFPPRFSGRQFPNYSSELNVNALELEDSALYLCASSWGASNYGYTFGSGTRLTVV.

CDR3 protein: CASSSRQGAGELFF. The CDR3, as DNA: TGTGCCAGCAGTTCCAGACAGGGGGCCGGGGAGCTGTTTTTT. J is TRBJ2-2 and V is TRBV27; 9 bases agree with TRBD1. The V and J ends lost 4 bases and 6 bases, in that order; junction bases with no gene match: 3. The V gene's germline CDR1 is MNHEY and CDR2 SMNVEV (reference sequence). The CDR3 covers 14 residues.

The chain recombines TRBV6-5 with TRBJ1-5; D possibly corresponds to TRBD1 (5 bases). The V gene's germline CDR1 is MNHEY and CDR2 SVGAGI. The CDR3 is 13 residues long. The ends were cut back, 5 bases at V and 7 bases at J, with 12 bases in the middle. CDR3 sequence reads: CASSQGTWQPQHF. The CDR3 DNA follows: TGTGCCAGCAGTCAGGGAACCTGGCAGCCCCAGCATTTT.

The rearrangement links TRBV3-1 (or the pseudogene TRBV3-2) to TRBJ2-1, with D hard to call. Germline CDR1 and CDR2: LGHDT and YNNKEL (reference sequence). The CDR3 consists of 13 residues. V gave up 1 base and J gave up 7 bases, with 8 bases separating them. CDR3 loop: CASSQAFGNEQFF. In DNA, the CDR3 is TGTGCCAGCAGCCAAGCCTTCGGGAATGAGCAGTTCTTC.

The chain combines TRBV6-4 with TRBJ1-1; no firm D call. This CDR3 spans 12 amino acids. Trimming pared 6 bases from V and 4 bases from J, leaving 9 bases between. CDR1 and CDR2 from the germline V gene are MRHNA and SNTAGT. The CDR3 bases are TGTGCCAGCAGAGCCGTCTTCACTGAAGCTTTCTTT. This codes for CASRAVFTEAFF.

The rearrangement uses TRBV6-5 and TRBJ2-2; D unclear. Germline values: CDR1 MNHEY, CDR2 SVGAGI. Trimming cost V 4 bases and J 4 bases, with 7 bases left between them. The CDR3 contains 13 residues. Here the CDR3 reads CASSSWGTGELFF. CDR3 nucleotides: TGTGCCAGCAGTTCCTGGGGCACCGGGGAGCTGTTTTTT.

The CDR3 region is CASSRTDGDGGELFF. CDR3 coding DNA: TGCGCCAGCAGCCGCACCGACGGGGACGGGGGGGAGCTGTTTTTT. This sequence joins TRBV4-3 and TRBJ2-2; the D gene could be TRBD1 or TRBD2 (5 bases each). Trimming removed 4 bases from V and 8 bases from J, with 17 bases in between. Germline CDR1 is LGHNA and CDR2 is YSLEER. CDR3 length: 15 residues.

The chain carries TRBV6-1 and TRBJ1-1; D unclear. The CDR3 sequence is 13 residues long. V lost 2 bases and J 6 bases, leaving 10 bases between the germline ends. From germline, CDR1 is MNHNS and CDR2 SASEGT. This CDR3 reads CASSEYVSPEAFF. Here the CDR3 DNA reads TGTGCCAGCAGTGAATACGTATCCCCTGAAGCTTTCTTT.

CDR3 region: CASSLIAGPYRTQYF. The CDR3 nucleotides are TGTGCCAGCAGCTTAATAGCGGGCCCCTATAGGACCCAGTACTTC. V is TRBV7-2 and J is TRBJ2-5; 7 bases fit TRBD2. The junction had 10 bases not matched to a gene; V was cut back by 2 bases and J by 7 bases. The germline V gene encodes CDR1 SGHTA and CDR2 FQGNSA. The CDR3 has 15 residues. Supplemented by reference TRBV7-2 and TRBJ2-5, the full variable domain reads GAGVSQSPSNKVTEKGKDVELRCDPISGHTALYWYRQSLGQGLEFLIYFQGNSAPDKSGLPSDRFSAERTGGSVSTLTIQRTQQEDSAVYLCASSLIAGPYRTQYFGPGTRLLVL.

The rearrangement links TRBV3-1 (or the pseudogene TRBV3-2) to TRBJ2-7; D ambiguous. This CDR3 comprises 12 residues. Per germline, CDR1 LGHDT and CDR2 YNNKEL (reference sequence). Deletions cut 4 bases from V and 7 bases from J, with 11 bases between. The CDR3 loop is CASSLWTREQYF. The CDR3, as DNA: TGTGCCAGCAGCCTTTGGACGCGGGAGCAGTACTTC.

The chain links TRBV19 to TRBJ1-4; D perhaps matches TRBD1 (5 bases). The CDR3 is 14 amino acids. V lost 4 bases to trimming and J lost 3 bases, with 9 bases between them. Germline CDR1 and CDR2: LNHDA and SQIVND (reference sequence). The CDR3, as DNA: TGTGCCAGTAGTAAGCAGGGCTCTAATGAAAAACTGTTTTTT. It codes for CASSKQGSNEKLFF.